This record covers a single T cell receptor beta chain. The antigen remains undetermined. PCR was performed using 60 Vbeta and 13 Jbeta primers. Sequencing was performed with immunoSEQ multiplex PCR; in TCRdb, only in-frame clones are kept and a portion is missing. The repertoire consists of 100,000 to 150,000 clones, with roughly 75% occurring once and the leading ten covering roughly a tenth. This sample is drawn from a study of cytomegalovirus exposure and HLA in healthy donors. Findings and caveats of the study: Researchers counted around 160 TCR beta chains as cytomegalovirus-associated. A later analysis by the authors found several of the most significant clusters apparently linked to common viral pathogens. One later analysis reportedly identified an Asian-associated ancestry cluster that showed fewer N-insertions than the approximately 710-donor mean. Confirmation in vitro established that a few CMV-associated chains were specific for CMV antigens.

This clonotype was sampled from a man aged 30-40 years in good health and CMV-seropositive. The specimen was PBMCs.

As DNA, the CDR3 is TGTGCCTGGAGTGTACTAGGGGGGGGTGAGCAGTACTTC. Its translation: CAWSVLGGGEQYF. This chain connects TRBV30 to TRBJ2-7, with D maybe TRBD2 (7 bases). Germline lookup yields CDR1 GTSNPN and CDR2 SVGIG (reference sequence). Between the trimmed V and J ends, which lost 0 bases and 7 bases, there was a span of 13 bases. CDR3 size: 13 residues.